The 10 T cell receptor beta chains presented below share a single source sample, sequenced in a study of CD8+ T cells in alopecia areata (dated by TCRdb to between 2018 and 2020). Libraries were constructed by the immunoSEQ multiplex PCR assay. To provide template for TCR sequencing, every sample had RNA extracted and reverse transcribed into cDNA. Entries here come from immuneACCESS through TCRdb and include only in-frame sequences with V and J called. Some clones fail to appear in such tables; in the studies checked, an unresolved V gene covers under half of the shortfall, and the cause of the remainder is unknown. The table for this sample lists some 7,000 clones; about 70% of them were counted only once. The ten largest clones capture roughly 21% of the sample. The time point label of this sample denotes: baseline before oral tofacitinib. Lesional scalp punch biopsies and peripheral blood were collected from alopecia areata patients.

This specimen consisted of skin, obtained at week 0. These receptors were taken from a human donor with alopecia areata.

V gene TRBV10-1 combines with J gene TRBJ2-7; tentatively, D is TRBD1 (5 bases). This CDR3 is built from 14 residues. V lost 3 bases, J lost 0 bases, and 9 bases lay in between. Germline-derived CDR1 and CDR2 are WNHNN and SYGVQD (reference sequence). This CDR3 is CASSDPGSSYEQYF. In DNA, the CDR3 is TGCGCCAGCAGTGACCCAGGGTCCTCCTACGAGCAGTACTTC.

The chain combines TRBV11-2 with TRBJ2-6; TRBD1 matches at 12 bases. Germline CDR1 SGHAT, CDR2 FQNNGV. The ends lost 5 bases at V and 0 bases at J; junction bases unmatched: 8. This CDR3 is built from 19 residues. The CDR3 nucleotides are TGTGCCAGCAGCCACTGGGGGACAGGGGGCGACTCTGGGGCCAACGTCCTGACTTTC. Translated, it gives CASSHWGTGGDSGANVLTF.

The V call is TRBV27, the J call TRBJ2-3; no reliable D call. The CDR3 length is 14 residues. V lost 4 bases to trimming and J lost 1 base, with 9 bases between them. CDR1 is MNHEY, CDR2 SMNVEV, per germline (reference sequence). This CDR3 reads CASSSPGGTDTQYF. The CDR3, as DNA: TGTGCCAGCAGTTCTCCCGGCGGCACAGATACGCAGTATTTT.

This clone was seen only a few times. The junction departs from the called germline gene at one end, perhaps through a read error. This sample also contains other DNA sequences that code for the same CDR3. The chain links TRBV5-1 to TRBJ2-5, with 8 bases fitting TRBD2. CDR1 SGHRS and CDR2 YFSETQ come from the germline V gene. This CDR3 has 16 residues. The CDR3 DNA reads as TGCGCCAGCACCTTGGGATTAGCGGGGAATCAAGAGACCCAGTACTTC. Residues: CASTLGLAGNQETQYF.

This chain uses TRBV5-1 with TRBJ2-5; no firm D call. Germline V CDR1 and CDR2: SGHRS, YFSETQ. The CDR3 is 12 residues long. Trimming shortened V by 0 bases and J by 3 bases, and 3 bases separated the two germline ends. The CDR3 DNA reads TGCGCCAGCAGCTTGGGGGAAGAGACCCAGTACTTC. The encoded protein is CASSLGEETQYF.

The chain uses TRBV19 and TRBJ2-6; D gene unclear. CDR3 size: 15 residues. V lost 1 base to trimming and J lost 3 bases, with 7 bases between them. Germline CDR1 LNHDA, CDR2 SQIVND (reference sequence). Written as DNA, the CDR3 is TGTGCCAGTAGTATAGCCGGGTTTGGGGCCAACGTCCTGACTTTC. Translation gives CASSIAGFGANVLTF.

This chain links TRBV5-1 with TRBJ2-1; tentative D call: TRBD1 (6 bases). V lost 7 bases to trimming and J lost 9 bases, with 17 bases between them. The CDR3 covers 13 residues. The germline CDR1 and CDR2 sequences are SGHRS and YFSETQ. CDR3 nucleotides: TGCGCCAGCCGGGACCAGGGGTCGAGTGAGCAGTTCTTC. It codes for CASRDQGSSEQFF.

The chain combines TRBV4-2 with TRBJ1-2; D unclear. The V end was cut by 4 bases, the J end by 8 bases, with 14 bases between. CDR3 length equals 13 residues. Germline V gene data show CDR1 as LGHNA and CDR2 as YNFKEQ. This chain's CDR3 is CASSLGPSRGYTF. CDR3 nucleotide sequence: TGTGCCAGCAGCCTCGGGCCCTCGAGGGGCTACACCTTC.

The CDR3 loop reads CASSTGHLNEQFF. The CDR3 bases are TGTGCCAGTAGTACCGGACACCTCAATGAGCAGTTCTTC. The chain joins TRBV19 to TRBJ2-1; D is possibly TRBD1 (5 bases). The CDR3 contains 13 residues. Germline CDR1 is LNHDA and CDR2 is SQIVND (reference sequence). Trimming cost V 4 bases and J 6 bases, with 10 bases left between them.

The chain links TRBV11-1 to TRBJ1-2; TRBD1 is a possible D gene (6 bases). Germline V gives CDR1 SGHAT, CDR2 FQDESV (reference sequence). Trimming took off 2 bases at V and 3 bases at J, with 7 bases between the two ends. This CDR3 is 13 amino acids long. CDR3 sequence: CASSLSGDYGYTF. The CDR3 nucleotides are TGTGCCAGCAGCTTATCAGGGGACTATGGCTACACCTTC.